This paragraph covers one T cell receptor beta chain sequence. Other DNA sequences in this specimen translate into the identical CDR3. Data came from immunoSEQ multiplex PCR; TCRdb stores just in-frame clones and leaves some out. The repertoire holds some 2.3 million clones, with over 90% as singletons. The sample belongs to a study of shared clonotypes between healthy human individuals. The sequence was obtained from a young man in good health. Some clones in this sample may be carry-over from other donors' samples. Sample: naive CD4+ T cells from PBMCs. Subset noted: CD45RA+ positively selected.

Written as DNA, the CDR3 is TGTGCCAGCAGCTTAGCGGGTAGCTCCTACAATGAGCAGTTCTTC. It codes for CASSLAGSSYNEQFF. V usage is TRBV7-9 and J usage is TRBJ2-1; no reliable D call. The CDR3 contains 15 residues. Trimming took off 0 bases at V and 0 bases at J, with 6 bases between the two ends. Germline V lookup: CDR1 SEHNR, CDR2 FQNEAQ (reference sequence).